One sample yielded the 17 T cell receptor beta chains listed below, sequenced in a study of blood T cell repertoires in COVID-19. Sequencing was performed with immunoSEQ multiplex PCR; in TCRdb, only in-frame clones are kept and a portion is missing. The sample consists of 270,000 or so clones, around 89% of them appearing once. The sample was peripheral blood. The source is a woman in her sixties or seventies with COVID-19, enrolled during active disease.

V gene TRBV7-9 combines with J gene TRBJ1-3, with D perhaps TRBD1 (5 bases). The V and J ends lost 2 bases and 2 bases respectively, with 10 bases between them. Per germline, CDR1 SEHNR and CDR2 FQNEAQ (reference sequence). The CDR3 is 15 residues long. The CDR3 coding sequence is TGTGCCAGCAGCTTAAACGCAGGGACTGGAAACACCATATATTTT. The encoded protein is CASSLNAGTGNTIYF.

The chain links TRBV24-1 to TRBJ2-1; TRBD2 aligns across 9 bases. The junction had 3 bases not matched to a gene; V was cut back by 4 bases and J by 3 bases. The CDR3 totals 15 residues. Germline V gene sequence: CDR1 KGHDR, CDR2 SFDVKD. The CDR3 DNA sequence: TGTGCCACCAGTGAGGCACTAGCGGGCTACAATGAGCAGTTCTTC. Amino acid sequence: CATSEALAGYNEQFF.

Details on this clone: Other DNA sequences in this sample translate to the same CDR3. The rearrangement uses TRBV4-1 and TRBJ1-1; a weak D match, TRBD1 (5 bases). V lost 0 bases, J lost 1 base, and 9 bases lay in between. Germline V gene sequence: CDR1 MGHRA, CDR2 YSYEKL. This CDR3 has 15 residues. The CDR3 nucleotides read TGCGCCAGCAGCCAAGATGGAACAGGGAACACTGAAGCTTTCTTT. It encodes CASSQDGTGNTEAFF.

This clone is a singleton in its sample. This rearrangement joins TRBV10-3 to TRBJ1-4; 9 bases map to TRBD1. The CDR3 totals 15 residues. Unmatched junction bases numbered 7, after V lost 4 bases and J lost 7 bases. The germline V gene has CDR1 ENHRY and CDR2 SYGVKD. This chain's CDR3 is CAISAQGAKGEKLFF. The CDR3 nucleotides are TGTGCCATCAGTGCACAGGGGGCGAAAGGTGAAAAACTGTTTTTT.

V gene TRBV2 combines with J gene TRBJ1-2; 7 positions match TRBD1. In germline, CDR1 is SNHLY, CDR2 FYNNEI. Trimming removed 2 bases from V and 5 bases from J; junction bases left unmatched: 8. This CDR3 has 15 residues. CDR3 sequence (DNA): TGTGCCAGCAGTGAAAGAACAGGGGTCGAGTATGGCTACACCTTC. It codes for CASSERTGVEYGYTF.

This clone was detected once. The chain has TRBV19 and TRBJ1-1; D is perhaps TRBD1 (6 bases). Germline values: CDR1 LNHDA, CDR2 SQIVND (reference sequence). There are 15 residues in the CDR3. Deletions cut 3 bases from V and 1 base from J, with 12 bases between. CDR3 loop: CASSMYGGANTEAFF. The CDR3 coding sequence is TGTGCCAGTAGTATGTATGGGGGGGCGAACACTGAAGCTTTCTTT.

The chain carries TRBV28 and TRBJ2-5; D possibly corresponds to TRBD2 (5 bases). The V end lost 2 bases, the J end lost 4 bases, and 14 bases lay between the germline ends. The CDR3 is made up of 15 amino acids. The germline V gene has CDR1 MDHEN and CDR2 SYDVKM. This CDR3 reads CASSLPGLPRETQYF. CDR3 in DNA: TGTGCCAGCAGTTTACCCGGACTGCCGAGAGAGACCCAGTACTTC.

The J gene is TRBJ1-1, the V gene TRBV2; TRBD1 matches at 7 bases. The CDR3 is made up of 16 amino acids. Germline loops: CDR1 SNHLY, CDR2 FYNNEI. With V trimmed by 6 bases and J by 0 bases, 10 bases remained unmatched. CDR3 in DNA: TGTGCCAGCAGCGTAGGGACAGTGCGATTGAACACTGAAGCTTTCTTT. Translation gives CASSVGTVRLNTEAFF. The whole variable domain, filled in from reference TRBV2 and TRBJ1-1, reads EPEVTQTPSHQVTQMGQEVILRCVPISNHLYFYWYRQILGQKVEFLVSFYNNEISEKSEIFDDQFSVERPDGSNFTLKIRSTKLEDSAMYFCASSVGTVRLNTEAFFGQGTRLTVV.

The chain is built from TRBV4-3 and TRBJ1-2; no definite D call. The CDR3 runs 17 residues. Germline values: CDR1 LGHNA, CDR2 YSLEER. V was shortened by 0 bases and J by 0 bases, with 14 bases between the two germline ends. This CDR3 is CASSQETYTRANYGYTF. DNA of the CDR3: TGCGCCAGCAGCCAAGAAACCTATACTAGGGCTAACTATGGCTACACCTTC.

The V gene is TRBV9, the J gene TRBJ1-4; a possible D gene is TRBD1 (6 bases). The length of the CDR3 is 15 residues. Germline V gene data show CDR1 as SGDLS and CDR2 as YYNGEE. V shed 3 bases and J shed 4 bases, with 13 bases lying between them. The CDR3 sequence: CASSDPDSYNEKLFF. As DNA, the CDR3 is TGTGCCAGCAGCGACCCGGACAGCTATAATGAAAAACTGTTTTTT.

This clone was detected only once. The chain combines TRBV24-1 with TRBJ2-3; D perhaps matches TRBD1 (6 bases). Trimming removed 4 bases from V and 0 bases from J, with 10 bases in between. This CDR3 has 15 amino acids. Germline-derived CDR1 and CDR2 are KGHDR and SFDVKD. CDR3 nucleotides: TGTGCCACCAGTGACAGGGGCGCTAGCACAGATACGCAGTATTTT. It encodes CATSDRGASTDTQYF.

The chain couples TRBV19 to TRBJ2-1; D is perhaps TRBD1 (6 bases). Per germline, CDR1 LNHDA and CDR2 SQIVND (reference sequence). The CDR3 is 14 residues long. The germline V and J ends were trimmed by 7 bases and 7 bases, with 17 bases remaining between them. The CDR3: CASTTGGLGNEQFF. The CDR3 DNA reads TGTGCCAGTACCACTGGGGGCCTCGGGAATGAGCAGTTCTTC.

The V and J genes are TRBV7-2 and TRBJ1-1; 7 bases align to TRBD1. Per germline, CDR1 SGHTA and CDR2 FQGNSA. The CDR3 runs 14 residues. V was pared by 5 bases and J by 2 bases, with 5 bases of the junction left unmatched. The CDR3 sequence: CASSPRQGNTEAFF. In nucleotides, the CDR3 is TGTGCCAGCAGCCCTAGACAGGGAAACACTGAAGCTTTCTTT.

CDR3 residues: CASSWGTTGSETQYF. In DNA, the CDR3 is TGTGCCAGCAGTTGGGGAACGACAGGGTCAGAGACCCAGTACTTC. The chain is built from TRBV6-5 and TRBJ2-5; 7 bases fit TRBD1. Per the germline V gene, CDR1 is MNHEY and CDR2 is SVGAGI. This CDR3 is 15 amino acids long. Trimming at V came to 4 bases and at J to 4 bases, leaving 9 bases not matched to a gene.

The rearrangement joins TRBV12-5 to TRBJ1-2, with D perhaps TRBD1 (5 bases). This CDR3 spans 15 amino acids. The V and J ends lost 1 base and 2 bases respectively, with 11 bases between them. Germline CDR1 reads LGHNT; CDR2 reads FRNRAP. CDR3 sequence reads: CASGLAPGGNYGYTF. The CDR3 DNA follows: TGTGCTAGTGGTTTGGCCCCGGGGGGGAACTATGGCTACACCTTC. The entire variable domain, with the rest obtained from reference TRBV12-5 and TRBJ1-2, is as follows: DARVTQTPRHKVTEMGQEVTMRCQPILGHNTVFWYRQTMMQGLELLAYFRNRAPLDDSGMPKDRFSAEMPDATLATLKIQPSEPRDSAVYFCASGLAPGGNYGYTFGSGTRLTVV.

The DNA of the CDR3 is TGTGCCAGCAGCCGAAGCAGGGAGGAAGCAGATACGCAGTATTTT. Protein: CASSRSREEADTQYF. The rearrangement joins TRBV4-2 to TRBJ2-3, with D maybe TRBD2 (6 bases). Trimming removed 4 bases from V and 4 bases from J, with 15 bases in between. Germline lookup yields CDR1 LGHNA and CDR2 YNFKEQ. This CDR3 has 15 residues.

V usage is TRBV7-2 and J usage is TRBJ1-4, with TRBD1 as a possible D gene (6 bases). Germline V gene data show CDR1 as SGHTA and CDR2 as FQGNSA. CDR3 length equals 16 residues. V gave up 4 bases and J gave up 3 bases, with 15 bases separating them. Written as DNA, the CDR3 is TGTGCCAGCAGCTCCCTGCAGGGGCGTCCTAATGAAAAACTGTTTTTT. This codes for CASSSLQGRPNEKLFF.